The 24 T cell receptor beta chains reported below all come from one sample, sequenced in a study of blood T cells in healthy people across ages (dated by TCRdb to about 2015). Libraries were made using 5' RACE. Sequencing was performed on an Illumina HiSeq 2500. The second PCR ran for about 6 to 11 cycles and used a J-beta primer mix along with a sample-barcoded 5' primer. The public reads were reanalyzed by TCRdb: fastp trimming at Q25, MiXCR alignment, in-frame beta chains only. Every entry covers one CDR3 protein and lists the most common genes and DNA from its rows. The sample table holds about a million distinct CDR3 sequences, of which 45% to 50% were seen once. The biggest ten clones account for over 10% of the sample. Sequencing used blood. Source of these receptors: a man in his thirties or forties in good health.

This clonotype has only a few counts. The gene calls are TRBV6-1 and TRBJ2-1; 9 positions agree with TRBD1. The CDR3 covers 16 residues. Germline V gene sequence: CDR1 MNHNS, CDR2 SASEGT. V was pared by 3 bases and J by 6 bases, with 9 bases of the junction left unmatched. In DNA, the CDR3 is TGTGCCAGCAGTGAGGTTTGGACAGGGGAGCGCAATGAGCAGTTCTTC. It specifies CASSEVWTGERNEQFF.

This clonotype was found a few times. The chain carries TRBV4-3 and TRBJ2-5; D might be TRBD1 (5 bases). Deletions cut 1 base from V and 4 bases from J, with 13 bases between. The length of the CDR3 is 15 residues. Germline loops: CDR1 LGHNA, CDR2 YSLEER. CDR3 in amino acids: CASSQGVARAETQYF. CDR3 DNA sequence: TGCGCCAGCAGCCAAGGTGTTGCCAGGGCAGAGACCCAGTACTTC.

V gene TRBV28 combines with J gene TRBJ2-1, with D possibly being TRBD1 (9 bases). Germline V lookup: CDR1 MDHEN, CDR2 SYDVKM. The CDR3 totals 16 residues. The V and J ends lost 4 bases and 6 bases respectively, with 19 bases between them. CDR3 sequence (DNA): TGTGCCAGCAGTTCAGCCGGGGGGGGACAGGGCAATGAGCAGTTCTTC. Amino acids: CASSSAGGGQGNEQFF.

V is TRBV28 and J is TRBJ1-1; TRBD1 is a possible D gene (6 bases). The CDR3 contains 13 residues. V was pared by 3 bases and J by 7 bases, with 12 bases between. Germline V lookup: CDR1 MDHEN, CDR2 SYDVKM. The CDR3 reads CASSLGRGGEAFF. In nucleotides, the CDR3 is TGTGCCAGCAGTTTGGGCAGGGGCGGTGAAGCTTTCTTT. Full variable domain (missing parts from reference TRBV28 and TRBJ1-1): DVKVTQSSRYLVKRTGEKVFLECVQDMDHENMFWYRQDPGLGLRLIYFSYDVKMKEKGDIPEGYSVSREKKERFSLILESASTNQTSMYLCASSLGRGGEAFFGQGTRLTVV.

J is TRBJ2-6 and V is TRBV29-1; D may be TRBD1 (6 bases). V lost 6 bases to trimming and J lost 0 bases, with 9 bases between them. This CDR3 contains 14 residues. CDR1 and CDR2 (germline): SQVTM, ANQGSEA. CDR3 residues: CSVGQRSGANVLTF. In DNA form, the CDR3 reads TGCAGCGTCGGACAGCGCTCTGGGGCCAACGTCCTGACTTTC.

This rearrangement joins TRBV4-2 to TRBJ1-2; tentatively, D is TRBD1 (5 bases). Trimming cost V 0 bases and J 5 bases, with 22 bases left between them. CDR1 LGHNA and CDR2 YNFKEQ come from the germline V gene. There are 18 residues in the CDR3. CDR3 in DNA: TGTGCCAGCAGCCAAGAAAAGAGTGAGGGGATCCTCGGGTATGGCTACACCTTC. Translating gives CASSQEKSEGILGYGYTF.

This clonotype came up a few times. This CDR3 is CASSTPGTAYEQYF. CDR3 DNA: TGTGCCAGCAGCACACCCGGGACAGCCTACGAGCAGTACTTC. The J gene is TRBJ2-7, the V gene TRBV11-3; 7 bases map to TRBD1. J was trimmed by 2 bases and V by 5 bases; bases with no gene match: 6. CDR3 length equals 14 residues. Germline V lookup: CDR1 SGHNT, CDR2 YENEEA. Filled out from reference TRBV11-3 and TRBJ2-7, the complete variable domain reads EAGVVQSPRYKIIEKKQPVAFWCNPISGHNTLYWYLQNLGQGPELLIRYENEEAVDDSQLPKDRFSAERLKGVDSTLKIQPAELGDSAVYLCASSTPGTAYEQYFGPGTRLTVT.

A remark on this clonotype: A read error is possible here, since a much larger clone lies one base away. This chain links TRBV4-3 with TRBJ2-2; D possibly corresponds to TRBD2 (6 bases). CDR1 LGHNA and CDR2 YSLEER come from the germline V gene. The CDR3 sequence is 15 residues long. The chain's CDR3 is CVSSPEEGNTGELFF. In nucleotides, the CDR3 is TGCGTCAGCAGCCCTGAGGAGGGGAACACCGGGGAGCTGTTTTTT.

This sequence joins TRBV6-4 and TRBJ2-7; TRBD1 aligns across 9 bases. The CDR3 runs to 15 residues. V shed 6 bases and J 4 bases; nucleotides not matched to a gene: 10. Germline lookup yields CDR1 MRHNA and CDR2 SNTAGT. The DNA of the CDR3 is TGTGCCAGCAGGGTCTCGACAGGGGGGAGGTACGAGCAGTACTTC. Protein: CASRVSTGGRYEQYF.

This clonotype has a handful of counts. The chain employs TRBV12-3 or TRBV12-4 and TRBJ1-4, with D possibly matching TRBD1 (6 bases). V was trimmed by 4 bases and J by 4 bases, leaving 16 bases between them. The CDR3 is 16 amino acids. Here the CDR3 reads CASSSTQGRGNEKLFF. For the CDR3, the DNA is TGTGCCAGCAGTTCCACTCAGGGGCGGGGTAATGAAAAACTGTTTTTT.

On this clonotype itself: The junction does not match germline at one end; this may be a read error. This chain uses TRBV5-6 with TRBJ2-2; D is undetermined. The CDR3 has 15 amino acids. In germline, CDR1 is SGHDT, CDR2 YYEEEE. This CDR3 reads CASSLYPVITRELFF. The CDR3, as DNA: TGTGCCAGCAGCTTGTACCCCGTAATCACCAGGGAGCTGTTTTTT.

V usage is TRBV20-1 and J usage is TRBJ2-3; 8 bases agree with TRBD2. Looked up from germline, CDR1 is DFQATT and CDR2 is SNEGSKA (reference sequence). This CDR3 contains 13 residues. CDR3 bases: TGCAGGGCAACTAGCGGTGATACAGATACGCAGTATTTT. Encoded protein: CRATSGDTDTQYF.

This clonotype was recorded a few times. The junction and the germline gene differ at one end; a read error may be behind it. This chain joins TRBV5-1 and TRBJ1-1; perhaps TRBD1 as D (6 bases). Germline values: CDR1 SGHRS, CDR2 YFSETQ. The CDR3 consists of 13 residues. The CDR3 region is CASSPTGNPEAFF. In DNA, the CDR3 is TGCGCCAGCAGCCCTACAGGGAACCCTGAAGCTTTCTTT.

The chain couples TRBV5-6 to TRBJ2-7; D might be TRBD1 (6 bases). This CDR3 region has 13 residues. From germline, CDR1 is SGHDT and CDR2 YYEEEE. Trimming removed 4 bases at V and 4 bases at J, with 12 bases between. CDR3 region: CASSIWTAYEQYF. CDR3 DNA: TGTGCCAGCAGCATCTGGACAGCATACGAGCAGTACTTC.

The chain has TRBV14 and TRBJ2-7, with 9 bases that match TRBD2. The ends lost 4 bases at V and 8 bases at J; junction bases unmatched: 9. The germline CDR1 and CDR2 sequences are SGHDN and FVKESK. CDR3 length: 14 residues. The CDR3 spells CASSRGLSGGKQYF. In nucleotides, the CDR3 is TGTGCCAGCAGCCGAGGACTTAGCGGGGGAAAGCAGTACTTC.

J is TRBJ2-7 and V is TRBV27, with 9 bases fitting TRBD2. CDR3 size: 15 residues. Trimming at V came to 5 bases and at J to 2 bases, leaving 7 bases not matched to a gene. Germline loops: CDR1 MNHEY, CDR2 SMNVEV (reference sequence). This chain's CDR3 is CASSPGLATTYEQYF. CDR3 DNA: TGTGCCAGCAGTCCAGGACTAGCGACCACCTACGAGCAGTACTTC.

The DNA for the CDR3 is TGCAGTGCTAGGGTTCTACAAGGGTCCTACAATGAGCAGTTCTTC. Its protein is CSARVLQGSYNEQFF. This chain links TRBV20-1 with TRBJ2-1; D unresolved. V lost 3 bases to trimming and J lost 1 base, with 13 bases between them. This CDR3 spans 15 amino acids. The V gene's germline CDR1 is DFQATT and CDR2 SNEGSKA (reference sequence).

The J gene is TRBJ1-1, the V gene TRBV29-1; possible D gene TRBD1, 5 bases. The CDR3 loop spans 11 amino acids. Per the germline V gene, CDR1 is SQVTM and CDR2 is ANQGSEA. V was shortened by 2 bases and J by 10 bases, with 11 bases between the two germline ends. DNA for the CDR3: TGCAGCGTTGAAAAGGGTAGGGGAGCTTTCTTT. Amino acid sequence: CSVEKGRGAFF.

This clonotype was seen a handful of times. This chain connects TRBV12-3 or TRBV12-4 to TRBJ2-7; 9 nucleotides align to TRBD1. Trimming took 6 bases from V and 1 from J; bases not matched to a gene: 7. CDR3 length: 15 residues. CDR3 in DNA: TGTGCCAGCAGCCCTGGACAGGGGTGGTCCTACGAGCAGTACTTC. Translating it yields CASSPGQGWSYEQYF.

This clonotype has just a few counts. V is TRBV5-1 and J is TRBJ2-3, with D perhaps given as TRBD1 or TRBD2 (5 bases each). The CDR3 sequence is 16 residues long. V was cut by 4 bases and J by 0 bases, with 15 bases left in between. Germline V CDR1 and CDR2: SGHRS, YFSETQ. The CDR3 bases are TGCGCCAGCAGCATACCTCCGGGACGCAGCACAGATACGCAGTATTTT. This codes for CASSIPPGRSTDTQYF. Variable domain in full (rest from reference TRBV5-1 and TRBJ2-3): KAGVTQTPRYLIKTRGQQVTLSCSPISGHRSVSWYQQTPGQGLQFLFEYFSETQRNKGNFPGRFSGRQFSNSRSEMNVSTLELGDSALYLCASSIPPGRSTDTQYFGPGTRLTVL.

The chain is built from TRBV6-2 or TRBV6-3 and TRBJ1-6; the D is unclear. V shed 5 bases and J shed 0 bases, with 20 bases lying between them. Germline-derived CDR1 and CDR2 are MNHEY and SVGEGT. CDR3 length: 19 amino acids. The chain's CDR3 is CASSVLLGYTDSYNSPLHF. The CDR3, as DNA: TGTGCCAGCAGTGTTCTACTTGGCTACACCGACTCCTATAATTCACCCCTCCACTTT.

This clonotype was picked up a small number of times. The chain combines TRBV9 with TRBJ1-1; 7 nucleotides line up with TRBD1. J gave up 5 bases and V 0 bases, and 7 bases lay outside the gene matches. CDR1 SGDLS and CDR2 YYNGEE come from the germline V gene. The CDR3 has 15 residues. In DNA, the CDR3 is TGTGCCAGCAGCGTAGAGGGCAGGGGGGGAACTGAAGCTTTCTTT. This encodes CASSVEGRGGTEAFF.

This clonotype has just a few counts. The chain joins TRBV7-3 to TRBJ2-3; D unresolved. The CDR3 sequence is 15 residues long. V was cut by 2 bases and J by 2 bases, with 11 bases left in between. CDR1 is SGHTA and CDR2 is FQGTGA in the germline V gene. CDR3 sequence (DNA): TGTGCCAGCAGCTTAGGGCAGTTCTCCACAGATACGCAGTATTTT. Protein sequence: CASSLGQFSTDTQYF.

This clonotype was observed a handful of times. This chain uses TRBV25-1 with TRBJ1-2, with a tentative D call TRBD1 (5 bases). The germline V gene has CDR1 MGHDK and CDR2 SYGVNS. Trimming took 0 bases from V and 5 from J, leaving 10 bases between them. The CDR3 totals 14 residues. CDR3 nucleotide sequence: TGTGCCAGCAGTGAATATACAGGACCGTATGGCTACACCTTC. It encodes CASSEYTGPYGYTF.